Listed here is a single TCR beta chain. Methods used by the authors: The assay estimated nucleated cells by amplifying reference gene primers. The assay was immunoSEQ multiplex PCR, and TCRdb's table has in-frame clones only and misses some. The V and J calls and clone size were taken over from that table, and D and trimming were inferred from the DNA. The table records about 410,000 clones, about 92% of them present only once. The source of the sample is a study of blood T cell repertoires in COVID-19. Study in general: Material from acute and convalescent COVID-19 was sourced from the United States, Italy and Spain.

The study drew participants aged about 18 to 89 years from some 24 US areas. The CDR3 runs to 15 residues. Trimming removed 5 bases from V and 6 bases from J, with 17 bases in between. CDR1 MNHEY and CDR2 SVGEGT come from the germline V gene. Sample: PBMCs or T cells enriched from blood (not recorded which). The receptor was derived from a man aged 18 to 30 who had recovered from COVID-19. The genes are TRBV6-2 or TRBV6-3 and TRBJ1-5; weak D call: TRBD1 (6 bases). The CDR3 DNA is TGTGCCAGCAGTCCCAGGGGTACAGGCAGTCAGCCCCAGCATTTT. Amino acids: CASSPRGTGSQPQHF.